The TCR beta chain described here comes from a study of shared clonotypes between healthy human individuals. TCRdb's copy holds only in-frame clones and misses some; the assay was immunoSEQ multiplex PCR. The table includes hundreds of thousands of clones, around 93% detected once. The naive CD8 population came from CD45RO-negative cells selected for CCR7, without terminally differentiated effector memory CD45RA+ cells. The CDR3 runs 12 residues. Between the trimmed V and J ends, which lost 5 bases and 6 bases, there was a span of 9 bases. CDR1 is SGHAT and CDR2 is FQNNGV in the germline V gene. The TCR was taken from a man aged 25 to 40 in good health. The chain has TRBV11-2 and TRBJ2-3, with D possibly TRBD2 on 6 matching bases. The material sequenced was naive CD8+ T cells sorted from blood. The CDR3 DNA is TGTGCCAGCAGCCCCCGGGAGGATACGCAGTATTTT. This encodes CASSPREDTQYF.